The present entry profiles one TCR beta chain with its context. Its antigen is unidentified. This entry is derived from a study of T cell responses to AZD1222 COVID-19 vaccine. Study observations and caveats: Mapped onto spike, vaccine-associated CD4 TCRs spanned it and were dominant at 160-218 and 743-854.

The germline gives CDR1 SGHRS, CDR2 YFSETQ. The CDR3 sequence is 16 residues long. V was clipped by 3 bases and J by 2 bases; unmatched bases: 8. The method was immunoSEQ multiplex PCR; TCRdb's version includes in-frame clones alone and lacks a portion of them. The table records about 160,000 clones, less than 95% of them present only once. The source is an adult in good health. J is TRBJ1-1 and V is TRBV5-1; 9 bases are shared with TRBD1. This specimen consisted of peripheral blood, obtained on day 0 of AZD1222 vaccination. CDR3 region: CASSWYSQGANTEAFF. CDR3 in DNA: TGCGCCAGCAGCTGGTACTCACAGGGGGCCAACACTGAAGCTTTCTTT.